This TCR beta chain was sequenced during a study of CD8+CD57+ T cells in acquired aplastic anemia. Previously, flow cytometry had revealed CD8+CD57+ cell expansion in the patients chosen for sequencing. With regard to this clonotype: Its antigen is unknown.

This CDR3 contains 16 residues. V was shortened by 3 bases and J by 0 bases, with 12 bases between the two germline ends. Germline loops: CDR1 SGHTA, CDR2 FQGNSA. Profiling that covered TCR beta VDJ and CDR3 relied on genomic DNA as its template. TCRdb re-called the reads with MiXCR, one entry per CDR3 protein. The table has 200,000 to 250,000 distinct CDR3 sequences, over 55% seen once. Broader study findings: Patients and controls had in common 25 to 30 CD8+ CDR3 sequences.

Sequenced sample: sorted CD4+, CD8+, or CD8+CD57+ T cells (not recorded which) from PBMCs. V usage is TRBV7-2 and J usage is TRBJ1-3, with D maybe TRBD1 (5 bases). This clonotype was obtained from a human donor with aplastic anemia. The CDR3 coding sequence is TGTGCCAGCAGCTTGAGGGCAGGGTCCTCTGGAAACACCATATATTTT. It specifies CASSLRAGSSGNTIYF. The variable domain in full, completed from reference TRBV7-2 and TRBJ1-3, reads GAGVSQSPSNKVTEKGKDVELRCDPISGHTALYWYRQSLGQGLEFLIYFQGNSAPDKSGLPSDRFSAERTGGSVSTLTIQRTQQEDSAVYLCASSLRAGSSGNTIYFGEGSWLTVV.